What follows are 28 T cell receptor beta chains derived from one specimen sequenced in a study of cytomegalovirus exposure and HLA in healthy donors (dated by TCRdb to 2015 to 2018). Receptors were amplified or captured by the immunoSEQ multiplex PCR assay. TCRdb took this table from immuneACCESS and kept in-frame rearrangements with V and J called. Such tables lack part of the clones; where checked against another copy, unresolved V genes explain under half of the gap, and the rest is unexplained. The sample table lists around 300,000 clones, approximately 91% of them with a count of one. Approximately 0.9% of the sample is taken by the ten largest. What was sequenced was PBMCs. The receptor set was obtained from a man aged 25 to 40 in good health and CMV-seronegative.

This rearrangement joins TRBV27 to TRBJ2-1, with a possible D match to TRBD2 (5 bases). The CDR3 sequence is 15 residues long. Trimming took off 0 bases at V and 0 bases at J, with 6 bases between the two ends. Germline CDR1 reads MNHEY; CDR2 reads SMNVEV (reference sequence). The CDR3 DNA reads TGTGCCAGCAGTTTATCAGGGAGCTCCTACAATGAGCAGTTCTTC. Translating it yields CASSLSGSSYNEQFF.

V usage is TRBV28 and J usage is TRBJ1-2; TRBD1 is a possible D gene (6 bases). The germline gives CDR1 MDHEN, CDR2 SYDVKM. V gave up 6 bases and J gave up 4 bases, with 9 bases separating them. The CDR3 extends over 12 amino acids. The CDR3 is CASRRTAYGYTF. CDR3 in DNA: TGTGCCAGCAGAAGGACAGCCTATGGCTACACCTTC.

This chain links TRBV16 with TRBJ1-1; D ambiguous. The germline V gene has CDR1 KGHSY and CDR2 FQNENV. V shed 3 bases and J shed 7 bases, with 15 bases lying between them. This CDR3 comprises 14 residues. This CDR3 reads CASSHSADGLEAFF. CDR3 DNA sequence: TGTGCCAGCAGCCACTCTGCCGACGGACTTGAAGCTTTCTTT.

The genes are TRBV6-1 and TRBJ2-1; maybe TRBD1 (6 bases). The CDR3 runs to 19 residues. In germline, CDR1 is MNHNS, CDR2 SASEGT. The V and J ends lost 1 base and 2 bases respectively, with 21 bases between them. CDR3 sequence reads: CASSEGRGVGLGAYNEQFF. The CDR3 DNA reads as TGTGCCAGCAGTGAAGGCAGGGGAGTAGGTTTGGGGGCCTACAATGAGCAGTTCTTC.

V and J are TRBV6-1 and TRBJ1-5; D is possibly TRBD1 (5 bases). Germline V gene sequence: CDR1 MNHNS, CDR2 SASEGT. V was pared by 1 base and J by 4 bases, with 11 bases between. The CDR3 totals 15 residues. This CDR3 is CASSEGGGRNQPQHF. In nucleotides, the CDR3 is TGTGCCAGCAGTGAAGGCGGGGGTAGAAATCAGCCCCAGCATTTT.

The table lists this clone with a few counts. The chain employs TRBV5-6 and TRBJ2-4; D is possibly TRBD1 (6 bases). Germline CDR1 is SGHDT and CDR2 is YYEEEE. Trimming stripped 0 bases from V and 6 bases from J, with 7 bases between. There are 13 residues in the CDR3. The CDR3 here is CASSLAGVNIQYF. The DNA for the CDR3 is TGTGCCAGCAGCTTGGCAGGGGTAAACATTCAGTACTTC.

Details on this clone: This CDR3 is missing its conserved last phenylalanine or tryptophan, likely due to a read error. Because the CDR3's place on the DNA is in doubt, the DNA is left out and the CDR3 is given as listed by TCRdb. The chain couples TRBV2 to TRBJ2-7; the table gives TRBD1 as D, unverified against the DNA. The CDR3 numbers 13 amino acids, ends counted. Germline lookup yields CDR1 SNHLY and CDR2 FYNNEI. The CDR3 here is CASRGQGGTPQIL.

This chain joins TRBV27 and TRBJ2-7; possibly TRBD2 for D (6 bases). Germline CDR1 and CDR2: MNHEY and SMNVEV (reference sequence). The CDR3 consists of 16 residues. V lost 3 bases and J 2 bases, leaving 17 bases between the germline ends. In DNA form, the CDR3 reads TGTGCCAGCAGTTTTTCCCCACGGGGGACCCCCTACGAGCAGTACTTC. Translated: CASSFSPRGTPYEQYF.

This clone is a singleton in its sample. The genes are TRBV19 and TRBJ2-5, with 11 bases that match TRBD2. V shed 5 bases, J shed 13 bases, and the junction held 9 bases outside the gene matches. The CDR3 loop spans 13 amino acids. Germline V gene lookup returns CDR1 LNHDA and CDR2 SQIVND (reference sequence). In nucleotides, the CDR3 is TGTGCCAGTAGTCCAACGACTAGCGGGGAATCGTACTTC. This translates into CASSPTTSGESYF.

The V and J genes are TRBV18 and TRBJ1-3; D not resolved. Germline V lookup: CDR1 KGHSH, CDR2 LQKENI. The CDR3 runs 15 residues. Trimming pared 2 bases from V and 0 bases from J, leaving 8 bases between. The CDR3 nucleotides are TGTGCCAGCTCACCATGGCGGGACTCTGGAAACACCATATATTTT. Its protein is CASSPWRDSGNTIYF.

The chain joins TRBV10-3 to TRBJ1-5; possible D gene TRBD1, 6 bases. Germline lookup yields CDR1 ENHRY and CDR2 SYGVKD. V lost 0 bases and J lost 6, with 12 bases in between. This CDR3 contains 15 residues. The CDR3: CAISESPLGGQPQHF. The CDR3 coding sequence is TGTGCCATCAGTGAGTCCCCATTAGGGGGTCAGCCCCAGCATTTT.

This clone was seen just once. The CDR3 reads CAISEWGGVNTEAFF. The CDR3 DNA is TGTGCCATCAGTGAGTGGGGAGGTGTGAACACTGAAGCTTTCTTT. V gene TRBV10-3 combines with J gene TRBJ1-1; unclear D gene. Germline V lookup: CDR1 ENHRY, CDR2 SYGVKD. The CDR3 has 15 amino acids. V lost 1 base and J 0 bases, leaving 9 bases between the germline ends.

This clone was seen more than once but under ten times. The CDR3 DNA sequence: TGTGCCAGCGGGCTCCGGGACAGCCCTTGGGAGCAGTACTTC. It specifies CASGLRDSPWEQYF. The chain has TRBV6-5 and TRBJ2-7; 7 nucleotides line up with TRBD1. CDR3 length: 14 residues. The V segment lost 8 bases and the J segment 7 bases; nucleotides outside the gene matches: 14. The germline CDR1 and CDR2 sequences are MNHEY and SVGAGI.

The V call is TRBV19, the J call TRBJ2-5; 9 bases fit TRBD1. This CDR3 is 14 amino acids long. V lost 9 bases and J lost 0; bases outside the gene matches: 5. Per germline, CDR1 LNHDA and CDR2 SQIVND (reference sequence). The CDR3 DNA sequence: TGTGCCAGCGCTAGGGACAGGGACCAAGAGACCCAGTACTTC. The encoded protein is CASARDRDQETQYF.

This chain uses TRBV7-9 with TRBJ1-1, with no clear D. This CDR3 is 13 amino acids long. Trimming removed 1 base from V and 5 bases from J, with 8 bases in between. Germline CDR1 SEHNR, CDR2 FQNEAQ (reference sequence). CDR3 nucleotides: TGTGCCAGCAGCTTAGGAGGTCGGACTGAAGCTTTCTTT. Its translation is CASSLGGRTEAFF.

The gene calls are TRBV11-2 and TRBJ2-5, with TRBD1 matching over 9 bases. The germline gives CDR1 SGHAT, CDR2 FQNNGV. V trimming: 0 bases; J trimming: 4 bases; junction bases outside the gene matches: 3. CDR3 length: 15 residues. DNA of the CDR3: TGTGCCAGCAGCTTAGATGACAGGGGGATAGAGACCCAGTACTTC. This encodes CASSLDDRGIETQYF.

This chain uses TRBV6-5 with TRBJ1-6; D is possibly TRBD1 (6 bases). CDR1 and CDR2 (germline): MNHEY, SVGAGI. The CDR3 has 15 amino acids. V dropped 3 bases and J dropped 2 bases, with 8 bases sitting between them. CDR3 residues: CASSYGTTYNSPLHF. The CDR3 DNA reads as TGTGCCAGCAGTTATGGGACAACCTATAATTCACCCCTCCACTTT.

This rearrangement joins TRBV28 to TRBJ2-7; D is undetermined. Deletions cut 1 base from V and 4 bases from J, with 11 bases between. Germline loops: CDR1 MDHEN, CDR2 SYDVKM. The length of the CDR3 is 14 residues. CDR3 nucleotides: TGTGCCAGCAGTTTATCGTCCAGACAATACGAGCAGTACTTC. It is translated as CASSLSSRQYEQYF.

The chain joins TRBV2 to TRBJ1-2; tentative D call: TRBD1 (6 bases). Trimming removed 6 bases at V and 4 bases at J, with 12 bases between. This CDR3 region has 13 residues. Germline V gene data show CDR1 as SNHLY and CDR2 as FYNNEI. The CDR3 loop reads CASSPPRGYGYTF. CDR3 DNA: TGTGCCAGCAGCCCCCCCAGGGGCTATGGCTACACCTTC.

V gene TRBV5-6 combines with J gene TRBJ2-7; D may be TRBD2 (6 bases). The CDR3 runs to 13 residues. V lost 0 bases to trimming and J lost 3 bases, with 7 bases between them. From germline, CDR1 is SGHDT and CDR2 YYEEEE. This chain's CDR3 is CASSLVGGYEQYF. The DNA for the CDR3 is TGTGCCAGCAGCTTGGTCGGGGGCTACGAGCAGTACTTC.

V gene TRBV5-6 combines with J gene TRBJ1-1; D is uncertain. This CDR3 has 13 residues. Germline CDR1 and CDR2: SGHDT and YYEEEE. V dropped 0 bases and J dropped 5 bases, with 8 bases sitting between them. The CDR3 protein is CASSLGWATEAFF. The DNA of the CDR3 is TGTGCCAGCAGCTTGGGATGGGCTACTGAAGCTTTCTTT.

The V call is TRBV6-5, the J call TRBJ2-7; D might be TRBD1 (5 bases). The V end lost 4 bases, the J end lost 1 base, and 14 bases lay between the germline ends. The CDR3 length is 15 residues. Per the germline V gene, CDR1 is MNHEY and CDR2 is SVGAGI. The CDR3 bases are TGTGCCAGCAGTTCCACAGGAGCCTCTTCCTACGAGCAGTACTTC. Translation gives CASSSTGASSYEQYF.

This clone turned up a few times. The chain is built from TRBV6-5 and TRBJ1-1; D ambiguous. From germline, CDR1 is MNHEY and CDR2 SVGAGI. V lost 7 bases and J 1 base, leaving 16 bases between the germline ends. CDR3 length equals 15 residues. The CDR3 DNA is TGTGCCAGCACTCTCGGCCAGCGCGGGAACACTGAAGCTTTCTTT. Protein: CASTLGQRGNTEAFF.

The genes are TRBV19 and TRBJ1-5, with D maybe TRBD1 (5 bases). CDR1 LNHDA and CDR2 SQIVND come from the germline V gene (reference sequence). CDR3 length: 16 residues. Deletions cut 6 bases from V and 3 bases from J, with 18 bases between. The CDR3 protein is CASSQGDRQTNQPQHF. The CDR3 DNA sequence: TGTGCCAGTAGCCAAGGAGATAGACAGACCAATCAGCCCCAGCATTTT.

The chain's CDR3 is CASSSFLDGADTQYF. The CDR3 region has the DNA TGTGCCAGCAGCTCATTTCTAGACGGGGCAGATACGCAGTATTTT. The rearrangement joins TRBV5-6 to TRBJ2-3; D possibly corresponds to TRBD2 (5 bases). Germline V CDR1 and CDR2: SGHDT, YYEEEE. V lost 3 bases, J lost 4 bases, and 15 bases lay in between. The CDR3 is made up of 15 amino acids.

The CDR3 sequence: CASSGRTGGAETQYF. The CDR3, as DNA: TGTGCCAGCAGCGGCAGGACAGGGGGCGCGGAGACCCAGTACTTC. The chain employs TRBV5-6 and TRBJ2-5; 11 nucleotides match TRBD1. Per germline, CDR1 SGHDT and CDR2 YYEEEE. This CDR3 has 15 amino acids. The ends lost 4 bases at V and 5 bases at J; junction bases unmatched: 7.

V usage is TRBV5-6 and J usage is TRBJ1-2, with 7 bases aligning to TRBD1. V dropped 1 base and J dropped 4; count of bases not matched to a gene: 4. The CDR3 has 14 residues. Germline CDR1 is SGHDT and CDR2 is YYEEEE. The CDR3: CASSLRPGGYGYTF. The CDR3 DNA reads as TGTGCCAGCAGCTTGCGACCAGGGGGCTATGGCTACACCTTC.

This chain's CDR3 is CASSYTGSPWAEQFF. In DNA, the CDR3 is TGTGCCAGCAGCTATACAGGGAGCCCTTGGGCTGAGCAGTTCTTC. The genes are TRBV27 and TRBJ2-1; TRBD1 is a possible D gene (6 bases). Trimming left V 6 bases short and J 9 bases short, with 21 bases between. The germline gives CDR1 MNHEY, CDR2 SMNVEV (reference sequence). The CDR3 has 15 amino acids.